The text below deals with one T cell receptor (beta chain). Antigen: not known. The data were taken from a study of OX40 agonist ivuxolimab in advanced cancers. Points from the study as a whole: Mean expanded clone counts were higher in CD8+ than CD4+ T cells.

V was cut by 0 bases and J by 5 bases, with 10 bases left in between. There are 14 residues in the CDR3. Germline CDR1 reads KGHSY; CDR2 reads FQNENV. Using immunoSEQ multiplex PCR, the repertoire was profiled, and TCRdb retains in-frame clones only, with some absent. Here the sample spans about 62,000 clones, more than 85% being singletons. Sequences were derived from CD4+ or CD8+ T cells sorted from blood, sampled in a trial of the OX40 agonist ivuxolimab. This receptor was obtained from an adult with an advanced solid tumor such as melanoma, head and neck, liver or kidney cancer. The chain joins TRBV16 to TRBJ1-1; D is unclear. Written as DNA, the CDR3 is TGTGCCAGCAGCCAATCAACCACGGTAACTGAAGCTTTCTTT. Protein sequence: CASSQSTTVTEAFF.